Here is one TCR beta chain with its context. Its cognate antigen is unknown. The data originate from a study of cytomegalovirus exposure and HLA in healthy donors. Across the study: Within an early data release were tens of millions of unique TCRs drawn from HLA-typed donors.

Between the trimmed V and J ends, which lost 3 bases and 6 bases, there was a span of 20 bases. CDR1 MDHEN and CDR2 SYDVKM come from the germline V gene. The CDR3 has 16 residues. Whole-study findings and limits: DRB1 had the most TCR associations and HLA-C the fewest, a later analysis found, with rates varying by HLA locus.

The primer mix had 60 Vbeta and 13 Jbeta primers. Sequencing was performed with immunoSEQ multiplex PCR; in TCRdb, only in-frame clones are kept and a portion is missing. The data show about 150,000 clones, with around two thirds seen just once and about 2% held by the top ten. V usage is TRBV28 and J usage is TRBJ1-1, with a tentative D call TRBD1 (5 bases). This clonotype was obtained from a woman aged 55-75 years in good health and CMV-seropositive. Sequencing was performed on PBMCs. The DNA for the CDR3 is TGTGCCAGCAGTTTTAACAAACGTTTAGCCAGGGCTGAAGCTTTCTTT. Translation: CASSFNKRLARAEAFF. Combining the CDR3 with reference TRBV28 and TRBJ1-1 gives the whole variable domain DVKVTQSSRYLVKRTGEKVFLECVQDMDHENMFWYRQDPGLGLRLIYFSYDVKMKEKGDIPEGYSVSREKKERFSLILESASTNQTSMYLCASSFNKRLARAEAFFGQGTRLTVV.